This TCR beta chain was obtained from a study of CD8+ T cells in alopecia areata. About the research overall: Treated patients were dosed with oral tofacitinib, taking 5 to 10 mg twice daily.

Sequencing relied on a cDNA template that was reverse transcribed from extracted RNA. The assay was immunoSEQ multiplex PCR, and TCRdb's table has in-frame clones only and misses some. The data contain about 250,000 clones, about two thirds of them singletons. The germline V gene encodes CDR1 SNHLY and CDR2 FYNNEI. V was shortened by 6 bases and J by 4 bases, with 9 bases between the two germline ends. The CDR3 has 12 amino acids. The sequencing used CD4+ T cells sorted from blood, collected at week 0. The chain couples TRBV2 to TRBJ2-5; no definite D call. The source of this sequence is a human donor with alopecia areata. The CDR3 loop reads CASRILGETQYF. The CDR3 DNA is TGTGCCAGCAGGATTCTGGGAGAGACCCAGTACTTC.